The T cell receptor beta chain described here comes from a study of lymphopenia after photon versus proton radiotherapy. Study-level points and caveats: Post-nadir TCR diversity decline inversely tracked overall survival among those who died. Oligoclonal CD8+ Temra expansion after nadir drove photon patients' diversity drop.

CDR3 length: 14 amino acids. In germline, CDR1 is SNHLY, CDR2 FYNNEI. V was cut by 0 bases and J by 8 bases, with 11 bases left in between. Of note for this clone: Its antigen is still unknown.

TCRdb's copy holds only in-frame clones and misses some; the assay was immunoSEQ multiplex PCR. Found here are 37,000 or so clones, around 84% of them singletons; the top ten hold 9% to 12%. The clonotype comes from a woman between 65 and 79 years old with pancreatic cancer. Some clones in this sample may be carry-over from other donors' samples. The chain carries TRBV2 and TRBJ1-5; D gene ambiguous. This sample comprised peripheral blood, obtained from a patient treated with proton-based radiotherapy. CDR3 sequence reads: CASSEAQLSEPQHF. The CDR3 DNA reads as TGTGCCAGCAGTGAAGCGCAGCTGTCAGAGCCCCAGCATTTT.